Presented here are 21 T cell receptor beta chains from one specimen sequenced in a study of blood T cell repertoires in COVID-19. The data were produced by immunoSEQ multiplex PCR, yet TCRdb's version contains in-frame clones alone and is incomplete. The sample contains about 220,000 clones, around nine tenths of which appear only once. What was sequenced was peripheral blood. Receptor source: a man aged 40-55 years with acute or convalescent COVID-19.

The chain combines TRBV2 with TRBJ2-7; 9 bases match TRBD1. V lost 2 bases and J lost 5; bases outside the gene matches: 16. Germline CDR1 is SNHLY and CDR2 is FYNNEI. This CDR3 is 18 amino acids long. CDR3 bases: TGTGCCAGCAGTGAAAGCGTATCGGGGACAGGGACCTTAGACGAGCAGTACTTC. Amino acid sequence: CASSESVSGTGTLDEQYF.

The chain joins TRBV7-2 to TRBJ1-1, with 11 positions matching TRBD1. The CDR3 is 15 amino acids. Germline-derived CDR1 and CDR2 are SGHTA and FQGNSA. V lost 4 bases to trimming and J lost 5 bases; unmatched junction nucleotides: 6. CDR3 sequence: CASSYMGTGGTEAFF. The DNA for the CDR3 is TGTGCCAGCAGCTATATGGGGACAGGGGGGACTGAAGCTTTCTTT.

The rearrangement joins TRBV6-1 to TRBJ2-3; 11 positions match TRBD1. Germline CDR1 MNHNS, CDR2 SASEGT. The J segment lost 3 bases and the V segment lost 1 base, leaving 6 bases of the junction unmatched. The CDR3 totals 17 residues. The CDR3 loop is CASSEGTGGVWTDTQYF. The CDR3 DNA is TGTGCCAGCAGTGAAGGGACAGGGGGCGTATGGACAGATACGCAGTATTTT.

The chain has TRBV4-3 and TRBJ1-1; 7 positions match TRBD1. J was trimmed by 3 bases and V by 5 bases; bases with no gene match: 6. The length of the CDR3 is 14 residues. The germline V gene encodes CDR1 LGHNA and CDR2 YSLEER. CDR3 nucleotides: TGCGCCAGCAGCTCACCGGGACAGTACACTGAAGCTTTCTTT. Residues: CASSSPGQYTEAFF.

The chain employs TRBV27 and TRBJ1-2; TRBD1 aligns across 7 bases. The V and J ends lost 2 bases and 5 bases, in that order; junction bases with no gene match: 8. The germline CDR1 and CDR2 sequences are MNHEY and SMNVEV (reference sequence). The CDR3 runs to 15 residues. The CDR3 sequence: CASSLQGESYYGYTF. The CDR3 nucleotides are TGTGCCAGCAGTTTACAGGGGGAGAGTTATTATGGCTACACCTTC.

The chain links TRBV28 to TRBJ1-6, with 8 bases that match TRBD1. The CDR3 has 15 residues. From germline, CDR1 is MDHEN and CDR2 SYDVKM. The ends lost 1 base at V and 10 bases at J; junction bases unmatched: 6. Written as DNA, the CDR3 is TGTGCCAGCAGTTTATCCCAGGGGGCGCGATCACCCCTCCACTTT. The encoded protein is CASSLSQGARSPLHF.

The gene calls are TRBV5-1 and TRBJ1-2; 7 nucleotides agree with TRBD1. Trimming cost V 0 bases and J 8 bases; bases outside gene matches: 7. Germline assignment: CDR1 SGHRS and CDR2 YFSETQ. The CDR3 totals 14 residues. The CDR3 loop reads CASSLAQDRDGYTF. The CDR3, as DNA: TGCGCCAGCAGCTTGGCCCAAGACAGGGACGGCTACACCTTC.

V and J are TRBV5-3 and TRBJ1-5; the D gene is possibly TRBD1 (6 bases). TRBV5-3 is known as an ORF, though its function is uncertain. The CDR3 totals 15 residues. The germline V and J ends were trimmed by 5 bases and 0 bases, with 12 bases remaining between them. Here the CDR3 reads CARRAGTPSNQPQHF. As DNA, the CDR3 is TGTGCCAGAAGGGCCGGGACACCTAGCAATCAGCCCCAGCATTTT.

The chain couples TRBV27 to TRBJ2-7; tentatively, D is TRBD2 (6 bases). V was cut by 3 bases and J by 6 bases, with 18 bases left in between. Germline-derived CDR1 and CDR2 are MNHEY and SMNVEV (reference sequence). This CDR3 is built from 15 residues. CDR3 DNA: TGTGCCAGCAGTTTTTCCGGGGGTTGGGGCTCCGAGCAGTACTTC. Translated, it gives CASSFSGGWGSEQYF.

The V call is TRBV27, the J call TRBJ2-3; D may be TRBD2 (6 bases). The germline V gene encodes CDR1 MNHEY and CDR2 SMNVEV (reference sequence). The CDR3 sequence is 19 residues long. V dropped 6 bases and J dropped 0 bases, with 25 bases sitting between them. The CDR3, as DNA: TGTGCCAGCAGGCAAAGCGGGTCCCACCTTTACTCTAGCACAGATACGCAGTATTTT. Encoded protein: CASRQSGSHLYSSTDTQYF.

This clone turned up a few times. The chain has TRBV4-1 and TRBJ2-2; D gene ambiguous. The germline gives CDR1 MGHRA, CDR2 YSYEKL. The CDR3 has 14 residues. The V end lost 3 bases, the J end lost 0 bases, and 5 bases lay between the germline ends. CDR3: CASSQLPNTGELFF. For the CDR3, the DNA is TGCGCCAGCAGCCAGCTACCGAACACCGGGGAGCTGTTTTTT.

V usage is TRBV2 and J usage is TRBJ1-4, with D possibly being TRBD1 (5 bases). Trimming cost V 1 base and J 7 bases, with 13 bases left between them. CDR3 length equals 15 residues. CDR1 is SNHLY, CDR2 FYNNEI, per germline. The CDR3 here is CASSEDLGVGEKLFF. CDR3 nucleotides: TGTGCCAGCAGTGAAGATCTAGGGGTTGGTGAAAAACTGTTTTTT. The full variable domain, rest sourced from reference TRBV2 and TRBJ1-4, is EPEVTQTPSHQVTQMGQEVILRCVPISNHLYFYWYRQILGQKVEFLVSFYNNEISEKSEIFDDQFSVERPDGSNFTLKIRSTKLEDSAMYFCASSEDLGVGEKLFFGSGTQLSVL.

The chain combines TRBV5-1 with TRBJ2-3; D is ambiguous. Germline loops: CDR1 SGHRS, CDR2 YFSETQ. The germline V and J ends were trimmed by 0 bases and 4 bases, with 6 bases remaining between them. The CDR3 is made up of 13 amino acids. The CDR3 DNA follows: TGCGCCAGCAGCTTGGGTTTCGCAGATACGCAGTATTTT. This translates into CASSLGFADTQYF.

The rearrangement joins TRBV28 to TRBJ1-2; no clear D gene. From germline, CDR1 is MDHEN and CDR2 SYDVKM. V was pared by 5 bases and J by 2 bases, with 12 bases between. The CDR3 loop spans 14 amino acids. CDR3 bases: TGTGCCAGCAGTACCCGGGTAGGAAACTATGGCTACACCTTC. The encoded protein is CASSTRVGNYGYTF.

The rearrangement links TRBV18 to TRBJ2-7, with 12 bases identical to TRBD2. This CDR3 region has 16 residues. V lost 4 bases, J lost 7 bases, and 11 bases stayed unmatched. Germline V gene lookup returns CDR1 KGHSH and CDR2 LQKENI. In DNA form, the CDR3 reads TGTGCCAGCTCACGACAGACTAGCGGGGGTCCGGGGGAGCAGTACTTC. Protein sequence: CASSRQTSGGPGEQYF.

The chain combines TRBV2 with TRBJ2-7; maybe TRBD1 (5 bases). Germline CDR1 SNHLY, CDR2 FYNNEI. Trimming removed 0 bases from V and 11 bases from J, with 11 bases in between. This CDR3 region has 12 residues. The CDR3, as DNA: TGTGCCAGCAGTGAAGCGAATCAAGGGGAGTACTTC. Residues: CASSEANQGEYF.

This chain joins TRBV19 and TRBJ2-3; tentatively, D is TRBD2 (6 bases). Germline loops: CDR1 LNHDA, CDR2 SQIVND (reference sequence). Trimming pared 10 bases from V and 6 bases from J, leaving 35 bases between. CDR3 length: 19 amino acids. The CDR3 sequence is CANTVTPASGVWAPDTQYF. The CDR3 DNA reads TGTGCCAATACCGTCACCCCCGCGTCGGGGGTGTGGGCCCCCGATACGCAGTATTTT.

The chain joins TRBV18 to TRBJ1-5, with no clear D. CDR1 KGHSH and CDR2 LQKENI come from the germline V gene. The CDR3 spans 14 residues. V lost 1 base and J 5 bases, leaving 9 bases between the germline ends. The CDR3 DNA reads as TGTGCCAGCTCACCACAAGAGAGGGATCAGCCCCAGCATTTT. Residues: CASSPQERDQPQHF.

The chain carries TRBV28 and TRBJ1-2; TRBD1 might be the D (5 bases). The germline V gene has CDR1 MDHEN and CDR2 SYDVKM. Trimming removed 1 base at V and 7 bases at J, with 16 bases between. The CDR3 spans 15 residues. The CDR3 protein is CASSLLPGIAAGYTF. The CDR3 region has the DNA TGTGCCAGCAGTTTATTGCCAGGGATTGCAGCTGGCTACACCTTC.

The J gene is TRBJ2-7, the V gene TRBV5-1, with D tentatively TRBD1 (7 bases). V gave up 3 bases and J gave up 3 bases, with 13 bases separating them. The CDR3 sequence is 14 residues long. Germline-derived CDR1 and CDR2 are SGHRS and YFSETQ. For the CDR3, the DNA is TGCGCCAGCAGCTCGGACAGGCGGGACTACGAGCAGTACTTC. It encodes CASSSDRRDYEQYF.

The CDR3 nucleotides are TGTGCCAGCTCAAAGCAGGGGGAATATAATTCACCCCTCCACTTT. Its protein product is CASSKQGEYNSPLHF. This chain joins TRBV18 and TRBJ1-6; TRBD1 agrees at 7 bases. CDR3 size: 15 residues. Germline assignment: CDR1 KGHSH and CDR2 LQKENI. V lost 5 bases to trimming and J lost 4 bases; unmatched junction nucleotides: 5.